This TCR beta chain was found in a study of radiation and T cells in renal cell carcinoma (dated by TCRdb to the early 2020s). For the wider study: The samples were drawn from a clinical trial, where primary renal cell carcinomas were treated with 15 Gy of stereotactic body radiation therapy and then removed by nephrectomy 4 weeks afterward. In total, fewer than 55 samples underwent TCR beta sequencing: around 26 tumors plus 27 peripheral blood samples. Across all 53 samples, 3,800,000 or so unique CDR3 nucleotide sequences encoding around 2.8 million unique CDR3 amino acid sequences were identified. General conclusions and limits of the study: Dynamics of the blood repertoire were not tracked past 4 weeks after treatment. An increase in top tumor clonotypes in blood was observed from baseline to 2 weeks post-radiation, followed by contraction by 4 weeks, which was taken to suggest transient expansion of tumor-resident clones. The single-armed trial design could not address effects of radiation dose or scheduling on the TCR repertoire. Because pretreatment tumor biopsies were not available, the baseline intratumoral presence of clonotypes could not be determined.

The time point label on this specimen signifies: baseline pretreatment blood. Explained via the paper, the treatment or condition label denotes: 15 Gy SBRT to primary tumor, nephrectomy 4 weeks later. To track tumor-enriched clonotypes, serial peripheral blood was sampled from radiation-treated patients at baseline and at 2 weeks and 4 weeks after SBRT. All patients had renal cell carcinoma with clear cell pathology. Genomic DNA for TCR sequencing was prepared using the QIAamp DNA Blood Mini Kit (Qiagen). The analyses included just those samples that passed every quality control check. TCR beta libraries were generated from genomic DNA with the immunoSEQ kit, following the manufacturer's recommendations. For library preparation, a first multiplex PCR was performed with proprietary primers, followed by a second PCR in which unique barcodes were added, and bead cleanups were performed after each round. Each sample batch included a kit-provided positive control reaction and a negative control reaction. The final libraries underwent checking on an Agilent 4200 TapeStation D1000 ScreenTape, volumetric pooling, and quantification by qPCR. Sequencing was performed on an Illumina NextSeq500 using a MidOutput 150-cycle cartridge, with 156 Read1 cycles, 15 Index1 cycles, and the kit custom primers. The pooled library was loaded at around 1.1 pM with a roughly 20% PhiX control spike-in. The study's own analysis went as follows. Vendor-processed data were analyzed in R, with a clonotype defined as all T cells sharing the same CDR3 nucleotide sequence. For clone abundance analyses, frequencies were normalized to the 10,000 most abundant clones per sample. Public T cell clones, which averaged fewer than five per sample, were removed prior to analysis. An abundance difference of at least 32-fold between compartments was the criterion for calling clonotypes tumor-enriched or baseline blood-enriched. A beta-binomial differential abundance model was applied to find clonotypes that expanded or contracted between blood time points. Similarity between tumor and blood repertoires was quantified using the Baroni-Urbani and Buser coefficient, and groups were compared with two-tailed Wilcoxon tests in R. As stored in TCRdb, this immuneACCESS dataset retains in-frame rearrangements with V and J assigned. A fraction of the clones does not appear; measured against another copy, unresolved V genes explain less than half of the discrepancy, and the remainder lacks a known reason. V and J calls and clone size are copied from that table; D and trimming were computed from the DNA. The sample includes 100,000 to 150,000 clones, with roughly four fifths observed a single time. About 3% of the sample is held by the ten biggest clonotypes.

As for this clone: The clone's antigen remains unknown. Base qualities are not provided; no much larger clone lies one nucleotide away.

V lost 5 bases and J lost 1 base; the stretch between them is 11 bases long. The germline V gene gives CDR1 as MNHEY and CDR2 as SVGAGI. Including the terminal cysteine and phenylalanine, the CDR3 comprises 14 residues. Only the CDR3 DNA is retained, 42 bases long and in frame from the first base. This material consisted of blood, taken from a patient whose treatment included radiotherapy and nephrectomy. Recombination joined TRBV6-5 with TRBJ1-1, with the D segment identity uncertain. The TCR was taken from a woman aged 60-75 years with renal cell carcinoma. CDR3 reads: CASSQRTGNTEAFF. The nucleotide sequence reads as follows: TGTGCCAGCAGTCAGAGGACGGGGAACACTGAAGCTTTCTTT.